These T cell receptor beta chains were read from a single sample in a study of T-cell reconstitution after alpha-beta-depleted transplantation in children. TCRdb reprocessed the PCR reads via MiXCR and lists one record per CDR3 protein. The sample has approximately 210,000 distinct CDR3 sequences, just over 14% seen once; the top ten hold less than 15%. The source material was PBMCs from the stem cell graft donor, sampled from the stem cell graft. The receptors come from a human donor who donated a stem cell graft to a child with acute lymphoblastic leukemia. The CDR3 runs from the conserved cysteine through the conserved F or W. Fields, in order: J gene, D gene, clone size, V gene, CDR3 DNA, CDR3 protein. D genes are given only for firm matches. Size is stated for part of the rows, as once, few or many counts, or as a class when the clone is expanded.

>TRBJ1-2|NA|many|TRBV27
TGTGCCAGCAGCCCCCTCGAGGGGGATGGCTACACCTTC
CASSPLEGDGYTF
>TRBJ2-3|TRBD1|many|TRBV7-9
TGTGCCAGCAGCCGGGGACAGACCCAGTATTTT
CASSRGQTQYF
>TRBJ2-1|TRBD2|NA|TRBV20-1
TGCAGTGCTAGGAGTAGCGGGATATTCAATGAGCAGTTCTTC
CSARSSGIFNEQFF
>TRBJ2-1|TRBD1|many|TRBV19
TGTGCCAGTAGTGGTCGTTTCCAGGGGGATGAGCAGTTCTTC
CASSGRFQGDEQFF
>TRBJ2-1|NA|few|TRBV7-2
TGTGCCAGCAGCCGGGACATCTTCTACAATGAGCAGTTCTTC
CASSRDIFYNEQFF
>TRBJ2-3|NA|many|TRBV28
TGTGCCAGCAGCGGGGGGCGAAATACGCAGTATTTT
CASSGGRNTQYF
>TRBJ2-5|TRBD2|many|TRBV20-1
TGCAGTGCTACATCCGGGACTAGCGGCAAAATGTACCAAGAGACCCAGTACTTC
CSATSGTSGKMYQETQYF
>TRBJ2-7|NA|many|TRBV12-3/TRBV12-4
TGTGCCAGCAGTTTGGCAGGGCGTCGTTTCTACGAGCAGTACTTC
CASSLAGRRFYEQYF
>TRBJ2-2|NA|NA|TRBV10-1
TGCGCCAGCAAACAAACAGGGGAGGTCGGGGAGCTGTTTTTT
CASKQTGEVGELFF
>TRBJ2-1|TRBD2|many|TRBV5-1
TGCGCCAGCAGCTTGGGACCGGCGGGAGGCGTGACCTACAATGAGCAGTTCTTC
CASSLGPAGGVTYNEQFF
>TRBJ2-1|NA|many|TRBV5-1
TGCGCCAGCAGCACCGGACCTACCCCTCGAGGCAATGAGCAGTTCTTC
CASSTGPTPRGNEQFF
>TRBJ2-7|NA|many|TRBV10-3
TGTGCCATCAAGGGGCAGCACCCCGGAGAGCAGTACTTC
CAIKGQHPGEQYF
>TRBJ2-2|TRBD2|NA|TRBV15
TGTGCCACCAGCAGACCCTCGGGACTAGCGGGACGGAACACCGGGGAGCTGTTTTTT
CATSRPSGLAGRNTGELFF
>TRBJ2-7|NA|many|TRBV10-3
TGTGCCATCAGTGAAGAATACGAGCAGTACTTC
CAISEEYEQYF
>TRBJ2-4|NA|many|TRBV5-1
TGCGCCAGCAGCTTGGAGTTGGGAATAAACATTCAGTACTTC
CASSLELGINIQYF
>TRBJ2-1|TRBD2|NA|TRBV5-1
TGCGCCAGCAGCCCCGGGGTGGCGGGAGGAACTAATGAGCAGTTCTTC
CASSPGVAGGTNEQFF
>TRBJ2-5|TRBD2|NA|TRBV5-4
TGTGCCAGCAGACTCGGACTAGCGGGAGAAGAGACCCAGTACTTC
CASRLGLAGEETQYF
>TRBJ2-1|TRBD2|few|TRBV5-6
TGTGCCAGCAGCTTTCCGACTAGCGGGAAAGCGAATGAGCAGTTCTTC
CASSFPTSGKANEQFF
>TRBJ2-1|NA|once|TRBV20-1
TGCAGTGCTAGGCGTAGGGGGGATCAGCAGTTCTTC
CSARRRGDQQFF
>TRBJ2-7|TRBD2|many|TRBV20-1
TGCAGTGGAGCGCGCGGGAGGGCCGACGAGCAGTACTTC
CSGARGRADEQYF
>TRBJ2-5|NA|NA|TRBV20-1
TGCTTCTGGCGCCAGGCTCCGGCCGAGACCCAGTACTTC
CFWRQAPAETQYF
>TRBJ2-1|NA|many|TRBV12-3/TRBV12-4
TGTGCCAGCAAGGAGGGCGCGGGGACTTTTGAGCAGTTCTTC
CASKEGAGTFEQFF
>TRBJ1-2|NA|few|TRBV7-9
TGTGCCAGCAGCACCCAGACAGGAAACTATGGCTACACCTTC
CASSTQTGNYGYTF
>TRBJ2-7|TRBD2|NA|TRBV6-2/TRBV6-3
TGTGCCAGCAGTTCCGCGGGAGGGGGTACCCGCGAGCAGTACTTC
CASSSAGGGTREQYF
>TRBJ2-5|NA|many|TRBV7-6
TGTGCCAGCAGTTTAGACCCCGCAGGGGAGACCCAGTACTTC
CASSLDPAGETQYF
>TRBJ2-7|NA|many|TRBV2
TGTGCCAGCAGTGAAGACGGCACGAGGGAGCAGTACTTC
CASSEDGTREQYF
>TRBJ2-7|NA|few|TRBV28
TGTGCCAGCAGTACCCCGGGACTTTACTCCTACGAGCAGTACTTC
CASSTPGLYSYEQYF
>TRBJ2-3|NA|NA|TRBV9
TGTGCCAGCAAGCGGCCCAGCACAGATACGCAGTATTTT
CASKRPSTDTQYF
>TRBJ1-1|NA|many|TRBV3-1
TGTGCCAGCAGCCCTCGGGGAGGGGGCACTGAAGCTTTCTTT
CASSPRGGGTEAFF
>TRBJ2-3|NA|NA|TRBV5-1
TGCGCCAGCAGGCTCCTTGGCGGAGACACAGATACGCAGTATTTT
CASRLLGGDTDTQYF
>TRBJ2-7|TRBD2|many|TRBV20-1
TGCAGTGCTAGGGATAGCGGGGGAGCCGACGAGCAGTACTTC
CSARDSGGADEQYF
>TRBJ2-5|NA|NA|TRBV7-2
TGTGCCAGCAGCTTAGTTATAGCGGAGACCCAGTACTTC
CASSLVIAETQYF
>TRBJ2-7|TRBD2|few|TRBV25-1
TGTGCCAGCAGTGGGGGGGCTAGCGGGGACTCCTACGAGCAGTACTTC
CASSGGASGDSYEQYF
>TRBJ1-1|NA|few|TRBV7-2
TGTGCCAGCAGCCCTTCGCCGGGAAGAAGAAACACTGAAGCTTTCTTT
CASSPSPGRRNTEAFF
>TRBJ1-5|NA|many|TRBV20-1
TGCAGTGCTAGAGATTGGGGTCAGGGGATTTCCATTCAGCCCCAGCATTTT
CSARDWGQGISIQPQHF
>TRBJ1-6|NA|many|TRBV10-3
TGTGCCATCAGTGACCGGGCTACCTATAATTCACCCCTCCACTTT
CAISDRATYNSPLHF
>TRBJ2-7|TRBD2|many|TRBV20-1
TGCAGTGCCCTGGTAGCGGGAGGCCACGAGCAGTACTTC
CSALVAGGHEQYF
>TRBJ2-7|NA|few|TRBV11-2
TGTGCCAGCAGCTTAGATCTAGGTACCTACGAGCAGTACTTC
CASSLDLGTYEQYF
>TRBJ2-3|TRBD2|many|TRBV4-2
TGTGCCAGCAGCCAAGCGGGAGCCGTGGGACTAGCGGGAGAAGATACGCAGTATTTT
CASSQAGAVGLAGEDTQYF
>TRBJ2-4|NA|many|TRBV20-1
TGCAGTGCTAACGAATGGACGGGAGCCAAAAACATTCAGTACTTC
CSANEWTGAKNIQYF
>TRBJ1-4|NA|NA|TRBV7-9
TGTGCCAGCAGCCCCGGTGTGGGCGGGGAAGAAAAACTGTTTTTT
CASSPGVGGEEKLFF
>TRBJ2-1|NA|many|TRBV7-6
TGTGCCAGCAGCTTAGCGCGAGGGGTTTCACCAGGGAATGAGCAGTTCTTC
CASSLARGVSPGNEQFF
>TRBJ1-6|NA|many|TRBV5-1
TGCGCCAGCAGCTTGGGACCTGGGGGCTCCTATAATTCACCCCTCCACTTT
CASSLGPGGSYNSPLHF
>TRBJ2-1|TRBD2|many|TRBV20-1
TGCAGTGCTAGAGCCGGGACTAGCGGGTACAATGAGCAGTTCTTC
CSARAGTSGYNEQFF
>TRBJ1-2|NA|many|TRBV12-3/TRBV12-4
TGTGCCAGCAGCCAAAGCTCCGGGGTACTTCCCTATGGCTACACCTTC
CASSQSSGVLPYGYTF
>TRBJ1-1|TRBD1|medium-sized|TRBV12-3/TRBV12-4
TGTGCCAGCAGCCTTCAGGGGGCTGGCACTGAAGCTTTCTTT
CASSLQGAGTEAFF
>TRBJ1-1|NA|NA|TRBV27
TGTGCCAGCAGTTTACGGGCTCGGAACTTGAACACTGAAGCTTTCTTT
CASSLRARNLNTEAFF